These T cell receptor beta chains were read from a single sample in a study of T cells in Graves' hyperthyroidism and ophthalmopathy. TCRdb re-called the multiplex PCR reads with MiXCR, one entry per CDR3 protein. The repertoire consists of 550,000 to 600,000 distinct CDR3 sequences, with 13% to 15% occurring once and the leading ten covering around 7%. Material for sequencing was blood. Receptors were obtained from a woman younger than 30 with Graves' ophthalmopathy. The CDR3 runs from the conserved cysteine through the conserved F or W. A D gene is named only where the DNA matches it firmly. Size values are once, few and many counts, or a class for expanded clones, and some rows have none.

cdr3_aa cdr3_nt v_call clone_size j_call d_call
CASSLELAGGFSSYEQYF TGTGCCAGCAGCTTGGAACTAGCGGGAGGGTTCAGCTCCTACGAGCAGTACTTC TRBV5-8 many TRBJ2-7 TRBD2
CSVGGTGVGQPQHF TGCAGCGTTGGGGGGACAGGGGTTGGTCAGCCCCAGCATTTT TRBV29-1 . TRBJ1-5 TRBD1
CASSPGRSSTDTQYF TGTGCCAGCAGCCCCGGACGGTCTAGCACAGATACGCAGTATTTT TRBV7-2 many TRBJ2-3 .
CSPIRSDSYEQYF TGCAGCCCCATCCGGTCGGACTCCTACGAGCAGTACTTC TRBV20-1 . TRBJ2-7 .
CATRPGTSGRRGNEQYF TGTGCCACCAGGCCCGGGACTAGCGGGCGCCGAGGGAACGAGCAGTACTTC TRBV6-1 many TRBJ2-7 TRBD2
CAISTTTGVSYEQYF TGTGCCATCAGTACGACTACAGGGGTGAGCTACGAGCAGTACTTC TRBV10-3 many TRBJ2-7 TRBD1
CASSQEATLYYEQYF TGTGCCAGCAGCCAAGAAGCTACCCTATACTACGAGCAGTACTTC TRBV14 few TRBJ2-7 .
CASNSPWDTQYF TGTGCCAGCAATTCACCCTGGGATACGCAGTATTTT TRBV2 many TRBJ2-3 .
CASSLGKGGNNEQFF TGTGCCAGCAGCTTAGGAAAAGGGGGAAACAATGAGCAGTTCTTC TRBV5-8 . TRBJ2-1 .
CASTAGGGSTEQYF TGTGCCAGCACTGCGGGAGGGGGCTCAACGGAGCAGTACTTC TRBV12-3/TRBV12-4 many TRBJ2-7 TRBD2
CASSFLGQAPTYEQYF TGTGCCAGCAGTTTTTTGGGACAGGCCCCAACCTACGAGCAGTACTTC TRBV28 many TRBJ2-7 TRBD1
CASSQELRGNTEAFF TGTGCCAGCAGCCAAGAATTACGGGGGAACACTGAAGCTTTCTTT TRBV3-1 many TRBJ1-1 .
CSASVPTGINYGYTF TGCAGTGCTAGCGTTCCCACAGGCATAAACTATGGCTACACCTTC TRBV20-1 many TRBJ1-2 .
CASAPGQRYSPLHF TGTGCCAGCGCTCCGGGACAGCGATATTCACCCCTCCACTTT TRBV2 many TRBJ1-6 TRBD1
CASLGTGYTYEQYF TGTGCCAGCTTGGGGACAGGCTATACCTACGAGCAGTACTTC TRBV7-9 many TRBJ2-7 TRBD1
CASSQRHTGELFF TGTGCCAGCAGCCAACGGCACACCGGGGAGCTGTTTTTT TRBV14 once TRBJ2-2 .
CASAGLAGSAGEQYF TGTGCCAGCGCGGGACTAGCGGGCTCGGCGGGGGAGCAGTACTTC TRBV13 many TRBJ2-7 TRBD2
CASSLERAAVYEQYF TGTGCCAGCAGCTTAGAACGGGCAGCGGTATACGAGCAGTACTTC TRBV7-2 many TRBJ2-7 .
CSVDTGSGEQYF TGCAGCGTTGACACAGGGAGCGGCGAGCAGTACTTC TRBV29-1 many TRBJ2-7 .
CASPGLAGKETQYF TGTGCCAGCCCGGGACTAGCGGGAAAAGAGACCCAGTACTTC TRBV2 many TRBJ2-5 TRBD2
CASSQIDRGQFF TGTGCCAGCAGCCAAATCGACAGGGGACAGTTCTTC TRBV7-9 . TRBJ2-1 TRBD1
CASTLGQLSGNQPQHF TGTGCCAGTACCTTGGGGCAGCTTTCGGGCAATCAGCCCCAGCATTTT TRBV19 few TRBJ1-5 .